This T cell receptor (beta chain) comes out of a study of T cells in Graves' hyperthyroidism and ophthalmopathy. Study overall: Specimen type is peripheral blood, collected at initial diagnosis prior to any treatment.

The source material, RNA transcripts, was used to amplify TCR beta CDR3 regions. An initial round of RT-PCR targeting the TCR CDR3 relied on the HTBI primer set. TCRdb itself ran the multiplex PCR reads through MiXCR, one entry per CDR3 protein. Of fewer than 650,000 distinct CDR3 sequences in the sample, 13% to 15% are singletons; the top ten hold approximately 15%. Study-level points and caveats: A model of 13 V-J features distinguished ophthalmopathy from stable hyperthyroidism. Most clonotypes expanded in thyroid above 0.001 were likewise present in blood. Prediction of ophthalmopathy progression came a median around 6.5 months pre-onset.

Per germline, CDR1 SNHLY and CDR2 FYNNEI. The CDR3 runs to 13 residues. After removal of 6 bases from V and 5 bases from J, the junction contained 4 bases not matched to a gene. Details on this clonotype: The antigen remains unidentified.

Sequenced input: blood. The chain uses TRBV2 and TRBJ1-5; 7 bases match TRBD1. This TCR derives from a woman in her forties with Graves' hyperthyroidism. The CDR3 DNA is TGTGCCAGCAGCGGGCAGGGGGATCAGCCCCAGCATTTT. It yields the protein CASSGQGDQPQHF.